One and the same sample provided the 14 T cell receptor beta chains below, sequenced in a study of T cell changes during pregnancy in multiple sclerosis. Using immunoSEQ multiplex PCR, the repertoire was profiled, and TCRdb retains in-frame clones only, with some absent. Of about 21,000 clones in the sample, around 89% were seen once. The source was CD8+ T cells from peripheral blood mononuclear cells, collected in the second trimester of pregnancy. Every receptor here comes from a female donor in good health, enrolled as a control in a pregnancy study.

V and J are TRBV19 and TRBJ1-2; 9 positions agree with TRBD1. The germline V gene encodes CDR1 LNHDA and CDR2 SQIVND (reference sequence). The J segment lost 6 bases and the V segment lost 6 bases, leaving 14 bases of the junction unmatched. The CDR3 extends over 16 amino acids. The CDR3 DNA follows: TGTGCCAGTAGCAATTACAGGGACAGGGTGGCGAATGGCTACACCTTC. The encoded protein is CASSNYRDRVANGYTF.

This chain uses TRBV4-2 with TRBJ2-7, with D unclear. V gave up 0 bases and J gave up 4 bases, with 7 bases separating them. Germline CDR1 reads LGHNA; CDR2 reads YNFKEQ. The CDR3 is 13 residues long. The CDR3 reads CASSQETAYEQYF. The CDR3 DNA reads TGTGCCAGCAGCCAAGAAACAGCTTACGAGCAGTACTTC.

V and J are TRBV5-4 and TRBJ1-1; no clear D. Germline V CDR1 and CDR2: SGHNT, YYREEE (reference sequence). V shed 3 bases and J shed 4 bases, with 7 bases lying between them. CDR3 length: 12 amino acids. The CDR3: CASSSLGTEAFF. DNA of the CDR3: TGTGCCAGCAGCTCTCTCGGCACTGAAGCTTTCTTT.

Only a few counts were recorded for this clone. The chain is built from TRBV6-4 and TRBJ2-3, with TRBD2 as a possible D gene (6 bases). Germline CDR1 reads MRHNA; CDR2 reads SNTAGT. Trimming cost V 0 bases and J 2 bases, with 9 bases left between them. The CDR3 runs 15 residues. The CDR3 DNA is TGTGCCAGCAGTGACTCGCGGGGCCACACAGATACGCAGTATTTT. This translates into CASSDSRGHTDTQYF.

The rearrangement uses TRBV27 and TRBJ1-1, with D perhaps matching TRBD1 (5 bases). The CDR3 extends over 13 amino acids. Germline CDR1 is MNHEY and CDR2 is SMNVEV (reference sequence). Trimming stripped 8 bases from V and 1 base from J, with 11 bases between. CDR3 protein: CASHWGPNTEAFF. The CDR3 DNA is TGTGCCAGCCACTGGGGCCCGAACACTGAAGCTTTCTTT.

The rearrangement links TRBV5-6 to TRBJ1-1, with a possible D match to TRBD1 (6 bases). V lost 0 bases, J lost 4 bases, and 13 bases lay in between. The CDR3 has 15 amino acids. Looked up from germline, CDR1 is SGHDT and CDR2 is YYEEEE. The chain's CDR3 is CASSLAQGLITEAFF. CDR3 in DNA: TGTGCCAGCAGCTTGGCCCAGGGGCTCATCACTGAAGCTTTCTTT.

CDR3 sequence reads: CASSTKTGAYEQYF. The DNA for the CDR3 is TGTGCCAGCAGTACAAAGACAGGGGCCTACGAGCAGTACTTC. The J gene is TRBJ2-7, the V gene TRBV28; 8 positions agree with TRBD1. Germline CDR1 and CDR2: MDHEN and SYDVKM. The V gene end was trimmed by 5 bases and the J gene end by 2 bases; junction bases not matched to a gene: 5. The CDR3 extends over 14 amino acids. The full variable domain, completed using reference TRBV28 and TRBJ2-7, is DVKVTQSSRYLVKRTGEKVFLECVQDMDHENMFWYRQDPGLGLRLIYFSYDVKMKEKGDIPEGYSVSREKKERFSLILESASTNQTSMYLCASSTKTGAYEQYFGPGTRLTVT.

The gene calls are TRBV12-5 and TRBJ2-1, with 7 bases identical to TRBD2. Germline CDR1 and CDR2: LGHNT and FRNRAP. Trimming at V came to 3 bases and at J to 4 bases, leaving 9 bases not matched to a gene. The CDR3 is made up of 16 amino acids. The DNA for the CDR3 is TGTGCTAGTGGTTTTTCAGTAGCGGGTGAATACAATGAGCAGTTCTTC. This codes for CASGFSVAGEYNEQFF. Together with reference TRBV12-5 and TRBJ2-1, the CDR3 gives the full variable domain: DARVTQTPRHKVTEMGQEVTMRCQPILGHNTVFWYRQTMMQGLELLAYFRNRAPLDDSGMPKDRFSAEMPDATLATLKIQPSEPRDSAVYFCASGFSVAGEYNEQFFGPGTRLTVL.

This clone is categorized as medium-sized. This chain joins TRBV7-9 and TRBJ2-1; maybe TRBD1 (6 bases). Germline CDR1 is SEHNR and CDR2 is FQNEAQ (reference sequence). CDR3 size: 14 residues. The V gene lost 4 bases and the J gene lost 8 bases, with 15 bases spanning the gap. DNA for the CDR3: TGTGCCAGCAGCTCCTCCTGGGGGCGATATGAGCAGTTCTTC. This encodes CASSSSWGRYEQFF.

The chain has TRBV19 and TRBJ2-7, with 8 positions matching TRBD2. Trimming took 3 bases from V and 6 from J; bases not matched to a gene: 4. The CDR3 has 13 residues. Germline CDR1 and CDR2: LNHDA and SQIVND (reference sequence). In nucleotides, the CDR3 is TGTGCCAGTAGTATTCGGCGGGGGGTCGAGCAGTACTTC. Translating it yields CASSIRRGVEQYF.

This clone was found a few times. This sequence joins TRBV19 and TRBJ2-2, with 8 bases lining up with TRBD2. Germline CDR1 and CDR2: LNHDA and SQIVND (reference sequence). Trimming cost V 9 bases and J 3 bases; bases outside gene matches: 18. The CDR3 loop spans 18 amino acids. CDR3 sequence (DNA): TGTGCCAGCCTTCCGTCCCGGGAGGGCCAGTGGCACACCGGGGAGCTGTTTTTT. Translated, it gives CASLPSREGQWHTGELFF.

CDR3 sequence: CASSYGGGRPYEQYF. The CDR3 bases are TGTGCCAGCAGTTACGGGGGGGGCCGTCCCTACGAGCAGTACTTC. V is TRBV6-5 and J is TRBJ2-7, with D possibly matching TRBD2 (7 bases). V lost 2 bases, J lost 2 bases, and 13 bases lay in between. CDR1 is MNHEY and CDR2 is SVGAGI in the germline V gene. The CDR3 runs 15 residues.

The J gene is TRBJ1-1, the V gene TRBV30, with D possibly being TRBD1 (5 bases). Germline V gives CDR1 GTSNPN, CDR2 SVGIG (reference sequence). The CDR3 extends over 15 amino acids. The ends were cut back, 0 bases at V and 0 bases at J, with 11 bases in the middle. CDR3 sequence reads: CAWSVDSALNTEAFF. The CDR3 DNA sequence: TGTGCCTGGAGTGTCGACAGCGCATTGAACACTGAAGCTTTCTTT.

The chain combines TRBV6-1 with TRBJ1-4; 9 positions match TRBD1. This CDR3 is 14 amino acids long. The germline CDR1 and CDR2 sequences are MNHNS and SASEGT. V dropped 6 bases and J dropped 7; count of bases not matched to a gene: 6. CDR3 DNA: TGTGCCAGCAGGGGACAGGGATGGGTTGAAAAACTGTTTTTT. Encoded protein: CASRGQGWVEKLFF.